These T cell receptor beta chains were read from a single sample in a study of shared clonotypes between healthy human individuals. Here immunoSEQ multiplex PCR was the method, and the copy in TCRdb shows in-frame clones only, minus some. The sample consists of roughly 1,000,000 clones, approximately 80% of them appearing once. Material: memory CD4+ T cells from PBMCs. The receptors here all came from a young man in good health. Some clones in this sample may be carry-over from other donors' samples. CDR3s include the opening cysteine and the closing phenylalanine or tryptophan. Fields, in order: D gene, J gene, clone size, V gene, CDR3 protein, CDR3 DNA. A D gene is named only where the DNA matches it firmly. Only part of the rows carry a size: once, few, many, or a class if the clone is expanded.

d_gene: TRBD1; j_gene: TRBJ2-7; abundance: many; v_gene: TRBV4-3; CDR3aa: CASSQAGTGDSYEQYF; CDR3nt: TGCGCCAGCAGCCAGGCCGGGACAGGGGACTCCTACGAGCAGTACTTC
d_gene: -; j_gene: TRBJ2-3; abundance: -; v_gene: TRBV5-1; CDR3aa: CASSLASLSTQYF; CDR3nt: TGCGCCAGCAGCTTGGCGTCATTGAGCACGCAGTATTTT
d_gene: -; j_gene: TRBJ1-3; abundance: -; v_gene: TRBV9; CDR3aa: CASSVGEGSNGNTIYF; CDR3nt: TGTGCCAGCAGCGTAGGGGAAGGGTCTAACGGAAACACCATATATTTT
d_gene: TRBD1; j_gene: TRBJ2-5; abundance: -; v_gene: TRBV11-3; CDR3aa: CASSSAPGQAQETQYF; CDR3nt: TGTGCCAGCAGCTCCGCCCCCGGACAGGCCCAAGAGACCCAGTACTTC
d_gene: TRBD1; j_gene: TRBJ1-4; abundance: -; v_gene: TRBV28; CDR3aa: CASIDPGGEKLFF; CDR3nt: TGTGCCAGCATCGATCCAGGGGGTGAAAAACTGTTTTTT
d_gene: -; j_gene: TRBJ1-3; abundance: -; v_gene: TRBV2; CDR3aa: CASSGLTTGNTIYF; CDR3nt: TGTGCCAGCAGTGGGTTGACGACTGGAAACACCATATATTTT
d_gene: TRBD1; j_gene: TRBJ2-5; abundance: -; v_gene: TRBV6-1; CDR3aa: CASSVGTAQETQYF; CDR3nt: TGTGCCAGCAGTGTAGGGACAGCCCAAGAGACCCAGTACTTC
d_gene: TRBD1; j_gene: TRBJ1-6; abundance: few; v_gene: TRBV9; CDR3aa: CASSAGTGVSPLHF; CDR3nt: TGTGCCAGCAGCGCCGGGACAGGGGTTTCACCCCTCCACTTT
d_gene: -; j_gene: TRBJ1-5; abundance: -; v_gene: TRBV4-1; CDR3aa: CASSQNTGWGQPQHF; CDR3nt: TGCGCCAGCAGCCAGAACACAGGGTGGGGCCAGCCCCAGCATTTT
d_gene: -; j_gene: TRBJ2-7; abundance: -; v_gene: TRBV30; CDR3aa: CAWARRLAYEQYF; CDR3nt: TGTGCCTGGGCGCGTCGGTTAGCGTACGAGCAGTACTTC
d_gene: -; j_gene: TRBJ1-5; abundance: -; v_gene: TRBV27; CDR3aa: CASSLWHNPGNSNQPQHF; CDR3nt: TGTGCCAGCAGTTTATGGCACAATCCCGGAAATAGCAATCAGCCCCAGCATTTT
d_gene: -; j_gene: TRBJ2-5; abundance: -; v_gene: TRBV11-2; CDR3aa: CASSSVAETQYF; CDR3nt: TGTGCCAGCAGCTCCGTAGCAGAGACCCAGTACTTC
d_gene: TRBD2; j_gene: TRBJ2-1; abundance: -; v_gene: TRBV29-1; CDR3aa: CSVALLAGAYNEQFF; CDR3nt: TGCAGCGTAGCCCTACTAGCGGGCGCCTACAATGAGCAGTTCTTC
d_gene: TRBD1; j_gene: TRBJ2-7; abundance: -; v_gene: TRBV28; CDR3aa: CASPRDRSSYEQYF; CDR3nt: TGTGCCAGTCCCCGGGACAGAAGCTCCTACGAGCAGTACTTC
d_gene: TRBD2; j_gene: TRBJ2-7; abundance: -; v_gene: TRBV4-1; CDR3aa: CASSPTPPTSVPYEQYF; CDR3nt: TGCGCCAGCAGCCCAACGCCCCCGACTAGCGTCCCCTACGAGCAGTACTTC
d_gene: TRBD1; j_gene: TRBJ2-2; abundance: few; v_gene: TRBV30; CDR3aa: CAWKRTGAGELFF; CDR3nt: TGTGCCTGGAAAAGGACAGGGGCCGGGGAGCTGTTTTTT
d_gene: TRBD2; j_gene: TRBJ2-1; abundance: once; v_gene: TRBV18; CDR3aa: CASSPGLANDGQFF; CDR3nt: TGTGCCAGCTCACCTGGACTAGCGAATGATGGGCAGTTCTTC
d_gene: TRBD1; j_gene: TRBJ2-1; abundance: -; v_gene: TRBV29-1; CDR3aa: CSAFRLGQGYNEQFF; CDR3nt: TGCAGCGCCTTCCGATTGGGACAGGGCTACAATGAGCAGTTCTTC
d_gene: -; j_gene: TRBJ2-6; abundance: -; v_gene: TRBV5-1; CDR3aa: CASSLGRGSFSGANVLTF; CDR3nt: TGCGCCAGCAGCTTGGGGAGGGGATCGTTCTCTGGGGCCAACGTCCTGACTTTC
d_gene: -; j_gene: TRBJ1-5; abundance: -; v_gene: TRBV10-2; CDR3aa: CASSAANSNQPQHF; CDR3nt: TGCGCCAGCAGTGCGGCTAATAGCAATCAGCCCCAGCATTTT
d_gene: TRBD1; j_gene: TRBJ2-7; abundance: -; v_gene: TRBV7-6; CDR3aa: CASSLYRGTYEQYF; CDR3nt: TGTGCCAGCAGCTTATACAGGGGAACCTACGAGCAGTACTTC
d_gene: -; j_gene: TRBJ2-3; abundance: -; v_gene: TRBV18; CDR3aa: CASSPPTGLGTQYF; CDR3nt: TGTGCCAGCTCACCACCAACGGGCCTAGGGACGCAGTATTTT
d_gene: -; j_gene: TRBJ2-5; abundance: -; v_gene: TRBV7-2; CDR3aa: CASSRTVQETQYF; CDR3nt: TGTGCCAGCAGCCGGACAGTACAAGAGACCCAGTACTTC
d_gene: -; j_gene: TRBJ1-2; abundance: -; v_gene: TRBV6-1; CDR3aa: CASSEWGQGLYGYTF; CDR3nt: TGTGCCAGCAGTGAATGGGGGCAGGGCCTCTATGGCTACACCTTC
d_gene: TRBD1; j_gene: TRBJ2-6; abundance: -; v_gene: TRBV18; CDR3aa: CASSQRQGGPSGANVLTF; CDR3nt: TGTGCCAGCTCACAACGACAGGGGGGGCCCTCTGGGGCCAACGTCCTGACTTTC
d_gene: -; j_gene: TRBJ2-1; abundance: -; v_gene: TRBV7-5; CDR3aa: CVRSLRRRELYNEQFF; CDR3nt: TGTGTCAGAAGCTTAAGGCGGCGGGAGCTCTACAATGAGCAGTTCTTC
d_gene: -; j_gene: TRBJ2-6; abundance: -; v_gene: TRBV7-3; CDR3aa: CASSLRPLLGDGANVLTF; CDR3nt: TGTGCCAGCAGCTTAAGGCCCCTCTTGGGGGATGGGGCCAACGTCCTGACTTTC
d_gene: -; j_gene: TRBJ2-2; abundance: -; v_gene: TRBV5-4; CDR3aa: CASSSGWPGASGTGELFF; CDR3nt: TGTGCCAGCAGCAGCGGTTGGCCAGGGGCCTCGGGGACCGGGGAGCTGTTTTTT
d_gene: -; j_gene: TRBJ2-5; abundance: -; v_gene: TRBV11-3; CDR3aa: CASQVWETQYF; CDR3nt: TGTGCCAGCCAGGTGTGGGAGACCCAGTACTTC
d_gene: -; j_gene: TRBJ1-6; abundance: -; v_gene: TRBV2; CDR3aa: CASIGQYNSPLHF; CDR3nt: TGTGCCAGCATTGGACAGTATAATTCACCCCTCCACTTT
d_gene: TRBD2; j_gene: TRBJ2-3; abundance: -; v_gene: TRBV14; CDR3aa: CASSPRLAGGPGTTDTQYF; CDR3nt: TGTGCCAGCAGCCCCCGGCTAGCGGGAGGGCCAGGGACCACAGATACGCAGTATTTT
d_gene: -; j_gene: TRBJ2-3; abundance: -; v_gene: TRBV11-3; CDR3aa: CASSLDGGGDTQYF; CDR3nt: TGTGCCAGCAGCTTAGATGGTGGGGGGGATACGCAGTATTTT
d_gene: -; j_gene: TRBJ2-7; abundance: -; v_gene: TRBV7-9; CDR3aa: CASTLTRDTDPEQYF; CDR3nt: TGTGCCAGCACCCTAACCCGGGACACAGATCCCGAGCAGTACTTC
d_gene: -; j_gene: TRBJ1-1; abundance: -; v_gene: TRBV11-3; CDR3aa: CASSFWQNTEAFF; CDR3nt: TGTGCCAGCAGCTTTTGGCAGAACACTGAAGCTTTCTTT
d_gene: TRBD2; j_gene: TRBJ2-5; abundance: -; v_gene: TRBV7-3; CDR3aa: CASSLVGGRGETQYF; CDR3nt: TGTGCCAGCAGCTTAGTGGGAGGGCGAGGAGAGACCCAGTACTTC
d_gene: TRBD1; j_gene: TRBJ1-2; abundance: -; v_gene: TRBV5-1; CDR3aa: CASSVDPDREGYTF; CDR3nt: TGCGCCAGCAGCGTAGACCCGGACAGGGAAGGCTACACCTTC
d_gene: TRBD2; j_gene: TRBJ2-1; abundance: -; v_gene: TRBV5-1; CDR3aa: CASTAGASYNEQFF; CDR3nt: TGCGCCAGCACGGCGGGAGCCAGCTACAATGAGCAGTTCTTC
d_gene: TRBD2; j_gene: TRBJ2-3; abundance: -; v_gene: TRBV4-3; CDR3aa: CASSPKHPFLAGTDTQYF; CDR3nt: TGCGCCAGCAGCCCAAAACACCCTTTCCTAGCGGGCACAGATACGCAGTATTTT
d_gene: -; j_gene: TRBJ2-4; abundance: -; v_gene: TRBV5-6; CDR3aa: CASSLVGRLAKNIQYF; CDR3nt: TGTGCCAGCAGCTTGGTAGGACGACTAGCCAAAAACATTCAGTACTTC
d_gene: -; j_gene: TRBJ1-1; abundance: -; v_gene: TRBV27; CDR3aa: CASRRGTEAFF; CDR3nt: TGTGCCAGCAGGCGGGGGACTGAAGCTTTCTTT
d_gene: -; j_gene: TRBJ2-6; abundance: -; v_gene: TRBV7-3; CDR3aa: CASSLVAGSSGANVLTF; CDR3nt: TGTGCCAGCAGCTTAGTAGCAGGAAGCTCTGGGGCCAACGTCCTGACTTTC
d_gene: TRBD1; j_gene: TRBJ2-7; abundance: -; v_gene: TRBV19; CDR3aa: CASRSRDSPYEQYF; CDR3nt: TGTGCCAGTAGATCCCGGGACAGCCCCTACGAGCAGTACTTC
d_gene: -; j_gene: TRBJ2-5; abundance: -; v_gene: TRBV4-2; CDR3aa: CASSQDEGGETQYF; CDR3nt: TGTGCCAGCAGCCAAGATGAGGGGGGGGAGACCCAGTACTTC
d_gene: -; j_gene: TRBJ2-1; abundance: -; v_gene: TRBV27; CDR3aa: CASSLRPGFSSYNEQFF; CDR3nt: TGTGCCAGCAGTTTACGGCCGGGCTTCAGCTCCTACAATGAGCAGTTCTTC
d_gene: -; j_gene: TRBJ1-2; abundance: -; v_gene: TRBV5-1; CDR3aa: CASSLEGGWYYGYTF; CDR3nt: TGCGCCAGCAGCTTGGAAGGGGGTTGGTACTATGGCTACACCTTC
d_gene: -; j_gene: TRBJ2-6; abundance: -; v_gene: TRBV18; CDR3aa: CASSPPGQGSGANVLTF; CDR3nt: TGTGCCAGCTCACCACCAGGGCAAGGATCCGGGGCCAACGTCCTGACTTTC
d_gene: TRBD1; j_gene: TRBJ1-1; abundance: many; v_gene: TRBV6-6; CDR3aa: CASNAGQVNTEAFF; CDR3nt: TGTGCCAGCAACGCGGGACAGGTGAACACTGAAGCTTTCTTT
d_gene: TRBD2; j_gene: TRBJ2-5; abundance: -; v_gene: TRBV2; CDR3aa: CASSGLAGGGETQYF; CDR3nt: TGTGCCAGCAGCGGACTAGCGGGGGGAGGAGAGACCCAGTACTTC
d_gene: TRBD1; j_gene: TRBJ2-5; abundance: -; v_gene: TRBV5-6; CDR3aa: CASSRTGLDTQYF; CDR3nt: TGTGCCAGCAGCCGGACAGGGCTGGACACCCAGTACTTC
d_gene: -; j_gene: TRBJ1-1; abundance: -; v_gene: TRBV30; CDR3aa: CAWNQGRETEAFF; CDR3nt: TGTGCCTGGAATCAGGGGCGAGAAACTGAAGCTTTCTTT
d_gene: -; j_gene: TRBJ2-1; abundance: -; v_gene: TRBV7-6; CDR3aa: CASSRTYSYNEQFF; CDR3nt: TGTGCCAGCAGCCGGACCTACAGTTACAATGAGCAGTTCTTC